This passage covers 17 T cell receptor beta chains from one sample sequenced in a study of T-cell memory formation after mild COVID-19. TCRdb used MiXCR to reprocess the 5' RACE reads, holding one entry per CDR3 protein. Here the sample spans some 69,000 distinct CDR3 sequences, approximately 16% being singletons. Input material: PBMCs or a T cell subset sorted from them (not recorded which). The receptor source for this set is an adult woman who had mild COVID-19 (a few samples of this study predate the infection). Cell type and time point are not known.

This clonotype was seen only once. V usage is TRBV9 and J usage is TRBJ2-7, with TRBD1 matching 8 bases. There are 15 residues in the CDR3. V shed 4 bases, J shed 2 bases, and the junction held 8 bases outside the gene matches. Germline-derived CDR1 and CDR2 are SGDLS and YYNGEE. CDR3 bases: TGTGCCAGCAGCATATCGGGACAGGAGACCTACGAGCAGTACTTC. This translates into CASSISGQETYEQYF. The full variable domain, rest sourced from reference TRBV9 and TRBJ2-7, is DSGVTQTPKHLITATGQRVTLRCSPRSGDLSVYWYQQSLDQGLQFLIQYYNGEERAKGNILERFSAQQFPDLHSELNLSSLELGDSALYFCASSISGQETYEQYFGPGTRLTVT.

This clonotype was seen a handful of times. The rearrangement uses TRBV6-6 and TRBJ2-1; 11 bases are shared with TRBD2. Unmatched junction bases numbered 4, after V lost 4 bases and J lost 8 bases. The CDR3 contains 14 residues. Germline CDR1 is MNHNY and CDR2 is SVGAGI (reference sequence). CDR3 nucleotide sequence: TGTGCCAGCAGTTTAGCGGGAGGGTTTGATGAGCAGTTCTTC. Amino acid sequence: CASSLAGGFDEQFF.

The chain uses TRBV2 and TRBJ2-7; 7 bases match TRBD2. This CDR3 is built from 14 residues. After removal of 2 bases from V and 0 bases from J, the junction contained 1 base not matched to a gene. Germline values: CDR1 SNHLY, CDR2 FYNNEI. The CDR3 loop reads CASSESGTSYEQYF. In DNA form, the CDR3 reads TGTGCCAGCAGTGAAAGCGGGACCTCCTACGAGCAGTACTTC.

This clonotype was seen only a few times. J is TRBJ1-1 and V is TRBV12-3 or TRBV12-4; D possibly corresponds to TRBD1 (5 bases). CDR3 length equals 12 residues. Deletions cut 3 bases from V and 10 bases from J, with 12 bases between. The DNA of the CDR3 is TGTGCCAGCAGTTTTTTAGGGGACGGAGCTTTCTTT. Translated: CASSFLGDGAFF.

This rearrangement joins TRBV6-2 or TRBV6-3 to TRBJ1-2; no reliable D call. The CDR3 is 15 amino acids. V was clipped by 2 bases and J by 6 bases, with 16 bases between them. Looked up from germline, CDR1 is MNHEY and CDR2 is SVGEGT. The DNA of the CDR3 is TGTGCCAGCAGTTACCCCCTCGACGTCTGGGATGGCTACACCTTC. It specifies CASSYPLDVWDGYTF.

The chain combines TRBV5-1 with TRBJ2-1; TRBD1 aligns across 10 bases. The V gene end was trimmed by 0 bases and the J gene end by 0 bases; junction bases not matched to a gene: 6. The CDR3 is made up of 18 amino acids. Germline CDR1 SGHRS, CDR2 YFSETQ. The CDR3 loop is CASSLGDRGISSYNEQFF. CDR3 DNA: TGCGCCAGCAGCTTGGGGGACAGGGGAATTAGCTCCTACAATGAGCAGTTCTTC.

The CDR3 DNA follows: TGTGCCACCAGTGATTTAGGGGGGGGCCAGGGGGCCCCAGATACGCAGTATTTT. This gives the protein CATSDLGGGQGAPDTQYF. The gene calls are TRBV24-1 and TRBJ2-3; a possible D gene is TRBD1 (8 bases). The V end was cut by 1 base, the J end by 4 bases, with 20 bases between. Germline CDR1 KGHDR, CDR2 SFDVKD. The CDR3 is made up of 18 amino acids.

CDR3 nucleotides: TGTGCCAGTAGTATAGGGGTGGTCGGTTCGAGCACTGAAGCTTTCTTT. This gives the protein CASSIGVVGSSTEAFF. The gene calls are TRBV19 and TRBJ1-1; D is unresolved. Between the trimmed V and J ends, which lost 1 base and 4 bases, there was a span of 16 bases. The CDR3 totals 16 residues. Germline assignment: CDR1 LNHDA and CDR2 SQIVND (reference sequence).

V gene TRBV5-1 combines with J gene TRBJ2-7; D gene unclear. Germline assignment: CDR1 SGHRS and CDR2 YFSETQ. The CDR3 extends over 13 amino acids. Trimming stripped 5 bases from V and 5 bases from J, with 14 bases between. In DNA, the CDR3 is TGCGCCAGCAGTTTATTCAGTGTAGACGAGCAGTACTTC. Residues: CASSLFSVDEQYF.

In this sample, this clonotype turned up a few times. This chain links TRBV24-1 with TRBJ2-1; D ambiguous. Trimming removed 0 bases at V and 4 bases at J, with 6 bases between. The CDR3 is 14 residues long. CDR1 is KGHDR, CDR2 SFDVKD, per germline. CDR3 DNA sequence: TGTGCCACCAGTGATTTGCCGGATTACAATGAGCAGTTCTTC. This codes for CATSDLPDYNEQFF.

The V call is TRBV7-6, the J call TRBJ2-3; TRBD1 agrees at 7 bases. Germline V lookup: CDR1 SGHVS, CDR2 FNYEAQ. The length of the CDR3 is 14 residues. V lost 5 bases, J lost 1 base, and 3 bases stayed unmatched. The chain's CDR3 is CASSITGGTDTQYF. CDR3 coding DNA: TGTGCCAGCAGCATTACAGGGGGCACAGATACGCAGTATTTT.

V is TRBV5-8 and J is TRBJ2-2; D is uncertain. With 0 bases removed from V and 5 bases from J, the gap between germline ends came to 8 bases. CDR1 SGHTS and CDR2 YDEGEE come from the germline V gene. The CDR3 totals 14 residues. The CDR3 nucleotides are TGTGCCAGCAGCTTGGGGACGGAGACCGGGGAGCTGTTTTTT. It encodes CASSLGTETGELFF.

This clonotype appeared a few times. This chain links TRBV6-2 or TRBV6-3 with TRBJ2-5; tentatively, D is TRBD2 (6 bases). V shed 2 bases and J shed 4 bases, with 11 bases lying between them. The CDR3 runs 14 residues. Germline loops: CDR1 MNHEY, CDR2 SVGEGT. The chain's CDR3 is CASSYPTSRETQYF. DNA of the CDR3: TGTGCCAGCAGTTACCCGACTAGTCGAGAGACCCAGTACTTC.

V usage is TRBV20-1 and J usage is TRBJ2-3, with D perhaps matching TRBD2 (5 bases). V gave up 6 bases and J gave up 3 bases, with 13 bases separating them. The germline gives CDR1 DFQATT, CDR2 SNEGSKA (reference sequence). There are 13 residues in the CDR3. In DNA form, the CDR3 reads TGCAGTGCCAGACGGGGTTTGACAGATACGCAGTATTTT. Translating it yields CSARRGLTDTQYF.

A few counts support this clonotype. This chain links TRBV7-6 with TRBJ2-7; D remains ambiguous. The CDR3 totals 13 residues. V lost 5 bases and J lost 6, with 14 bases in between. From germline, CDR1 is SGHVS and CDR2 FNYEAQ. For the CDR3, the DNA is TGTGCCAGCAGCCCCTCATTTCCTTCCGAGCAGTACTTC. The encoded protein is CASSPSFPSEQYF.

This clonotype was seen more than once but under ten times. The V call is TRBV24-1, the J call TRBJ2-1; 12 nucleotides agree with TRBD2. Germline lookup yields CDR1 KGHDR and CDR2 SFDVKD. V was clipped by 1 base and J by 0 bases; unmatched bases: 6. The CDR3 has 19 residues. The CDR3 loop is CATSDFRTSGTSSYNEQFF. As DNA, the CDR3 is TGTGCCACCAGTGATTTCCGGACTAGCGGGACGAGCTCCTACAATGAGCAGTTCTTC.

The chain carries TRBV2 and TRBJ2-7, with D possibly TRBD1 on 6 matching bases. Germline V CDR1 and CDR2: SNHLY, FYNNEI. V was trimmed by 0 bases and J by 0 bases, leaving 15 bases between them. The CDR3 is 17 residues long. CDR3 DNA sequence: TGTGCCAGCAGTGAAGCCTCTACAGGGCCAGTCTCCTACGAGCAGTACTTC. Translating gives CASSEASTGPVSYEQYF.